The 17 T cell receptor beta chains presented below share a single source sample, sequenced in a study of beta chain features in type 1 diabetes (dated by TCRdb to 2016 to 2018). Libraries came from the immunoSEQ multiplex PCR assay. The entire isolated RNA was reverse transcribed using the High Capacity cDNA Reverse Transcription Kit, and thus expressed TCRB transcripts were sequenced. TCRdb carries this immuneACCESS record with in-frame sequences only. Its versions omit some clonotypes, under half of them owing to an unresolved V gene in the studies checked, with the rest unexplained. This sample lists about half a million clones; over 25% were detected once. 0.05% to 0.065% of the sample is in the top ten clones. The sequenced material came from naive CD4+ T cells from blood. The cell subset or site label, read with the paper, signifies: true naive CD4+ T cells. These receptors originate from a man aged 18 to 30 in good health.

This clone was picked up a small number of times. This sequence joins TRBV29-1 and TRBJ2-7; no firm D call. The CDR3 totals 12 residues. V was clipped by 5 bases and J by 7 bases, with 15 bases between them. CDR1 is SQVTM and CDR2 is ANQGSEA in the germline V gene. This chain's CDR3 is CSVQGEAKEQYF. The DNA of the CDR3 is TGCAGCGTTCAAGGAGAGGCGAAGGAGCAGTACTTC.

This clone was counted a few times. The J gene is TRBJ2-1, the V gene TRBV2; 10 bases map to TRBD1. Trimming at V came to 5 bases and at J to 8 bases, leaving 3 bases not matched to a gene. CDR1 is SNHLY and CDR2 is FYNNEI in the germline V gene. The CDR3 runs 13 residues. In DNA, the CDR3 is TGTGCCAGCAGTCTGGACAGGGGGGATGAGCAGTTCTTC. Translation gives CASSLDRGDEQFF.

J is TRBJ1-1 and V is TRBV10-3; possibly TRBD1 for D (5 bases). Trimming cost V 10 bases and J 1 base, with 13 bases left between them. CDR1 is ENHRY and CDR2 is SYGVKD in the germline V gene. This CDR3 spans 13 amino acids. The CDR3 protein is CATGTLGNTEAFF. The CDR3 nucleotides read TGTGCCACAGGGACTCTTGGGAACACTGAAGCTTTCTTT.

The V call is TRBV10-3, the J call TRBJ1-2, with D tentatively TRBD1 (5 bases). Germline CDR1 is ENHRY and CDR2 is SYGVKD. V was clipped by 3 bases and J by 8 bases, with 10 bases between them. This CDR3 has 12 amino acids. This CDR3 reads CAISEQARGYTF. In DNA form, the CDR3 reads TGTGCCATCAGTGAACAGGCTAGGGGCTACACCTTC.

CDR3: CASSQAPLGADTQYF. CDR3 DNA: TGTGCCAGCTCGCAGGCCCCACTAGGAGCAGATACGCAGTATTTT. The J gene is TRBJ2-3, the V gene TRBV18; possibly TRBD2 for D (5 bases). Trimming left V 6 bases short and J 4 bases short, with 17 bases between. The CDR3 extends over 15 amino acids. From germline, CDR1 is KGHSH and CDR2 LQKENI.

The chain joins TRBV9 to TRBJ1-1, with 8 bases aligning to TRBD1. V dropped 5 bases and J dropped 2; count of bases not matched to a gene: 8. The CDR3 is 15 amino acids. The germline CDR1 and CDR2 sequences are SGDLS and YYNGEE. CDR3 nucleotide sequence: TGTGCCAGCAGTCCGAGGGACAGGACAAACACTGAAGCTTTCTTT. Translating it yields CASSPRDRTNTEAFF. Full variable domain (rest looked up from reference TRBV9 and TRBJ1-1): DSGVTQTPKHLITATGQRVTLRCSPRSGDLSVYWYQQSLDQGLQFLIQYYNGEERAKGNILERFSAQQFPDLHSELNLSSLELGDSALYFCASSPRDRTNTEAFFGQGTRLTVV.

The rearrangement joins TRBV30 to TRBJ2-5; D is unclear. V shed 0 bases and J shed 5 bases, with 16 bases lying between them. The CDR3 has 15 residues. Germline CDR1 is GTSNPN and CDR2 is SVGIG (reference sequence). This CDR3 is CAWSVEGQAWETQYF. In DNA form, the CDR3 reads TGTGCCTGGAGTGTAGAAGGTCAAGCATGGGAGACCCAGTACTTC.

This clone came up a few times. The chain couples TRBV4-2 to TRBJ2-7, with 11 bases fitting TRBD1. J lost 6 bases, V lost 0 bases, and 7 bases had no gene match. The germline V gene has CDR1 LGHNA and CDR2 YNFKEQ. The length of the CDR3 is 16 residues. This CDR3 reads CASSQEPRTGGVEQYF. In DNA, the CDR3 is TGTGCCAGCAGCCAAGAGCCCCGGACAGGGGGCGTCGAGCAGTACTTC.

This chain links TRBV4-3 with TRBJ2-7; TRBD2 might be the D (5 bases). This CDR3 has 13 residues. The V gene's germline CDR1 is LGHNA and CDR2 YSLEER. Trimming took off 0 bases at V and 3 bases at J, with 6 bases between the two ends. This CDR3 is CASSQDRDYEQYF. The CDR3 nucleotides read TGCGCCAGCAGCCAAGATCGGGACTACGAGCAGTACTTC.

This clone was detected a few times. The rearrangement links TRBV4-3 to TRBJ2-5; D remains unclear. V gave up 0 bases and J gave up 7 bases, with 9 bases separating them. CDR1 is LGHNA, CDR2 YSLEER, per germline. The length of the CDR3 is 13 residues. The CDR3, as DNA: TGCGCCAGCAGCCAAGATCGAAGATTGACCCAGTACTTC. Its translation is CASSQDRRLTQYF.

The rearrangement joins TRBV15 to TRBJ2-1, with D hard to call. There are 14 residues in the CDR3. Germline CDR1 reads LNHNV; CDR2 reads YYDKDF (reference sequence). Trimming left V 1 base short and J 0 bases short, with 4 bases between. The CDR3 here is CATSRGRSYNEQFF. The DNA for the CDR3 is TGTGCCACCAGCAGAGGACGCTCCTACAATGAGCAGTTCTTC. The whole variable domain, remainder taken from reference TRBV15 and TRBJ2-1, is DAMVIQNPRYQVTQFGKPVTLSCSQTLNHNVMYWYQQKSSQAPKLLFHYYDKDFNNEADTPDNFQSRRPNTSFCFLDIRSPGLGDTAMYLCATSRGRSYNEQFFGPGTRLTVL.

The chain is built from TRBV15 and TRBJ2-5; 10 bases match TRBD2. CDR1 and CDR2 from the germline V gene are LNHNV and YYDKDF (reference sequence). The CDR3 extends over 15 amino acids. The J segment lost 2 bases and the V segment lost 1 base, leaving 1 base of the junction unmatched. CDR3 in DNA: TGTGCCACCAGCAGAGGTAGCGGGGGGCAAGAGACCCAGTACTTC. Translation gives CATSRGSGGQETQYF.

The genes are TRBV5-1 and TRBJ1-1; 9 positions agree with TRBD1. The V gene end was trimmed by 3 bases and the J gene end by 3 bases; junction bases not matched to a gene: 6. There are 15 residues in the CDR3. Germline values: CDR1 SGHRS, CDR2 YFSETQ. The CDR3 loop is CASSSTGGIYTEAFF. Written as DNA, the CDR3 is TGCGCCAGCAGCTCCACAGGGGGCATTTACACTGAAGCTTTCTTT. Full variable domain (missing parts from reference TRBV5-1 and TRBJ1-1): KAGVTQTPRYLIKTRGQQVTLSCSPISGHRSVSWYQQTPGQGLQFLFEYFSETQRNKGNFPGRFSGRQFSNSRSEMNVSTLELGDSALYLCASSSTGGIYTEAFFGQGTRLTVV.

This clone was detected only a few times. The chain couples TRBV29-1 to TRBJ2-1; D may match TRBD1 or TRBD2 (6 bases each). This CDR3 comprises 14 residues. V was clipped by 7 bases and J by 4 bases, with 17 bases between them. Looked up from germline, CDR1 is SQVTM and CDR2 is ANQGSEA. CDR3 in DNA: TGCAGCGCCCAAGGGGGGAGCCCTTACAATGAGCAGTTCTTC. It encodes CSAQGGSPYNEQFF.

The CDR3 protein is CASSSRDSPDTQYF. CDR3 DNA: TGTGCCAGCAGCTCAAGGGACAGCCCAGATACGCAGTATTTT. This chain links TRBV7-2 with TRBJ2-3, with 7 bases aligning to TRBD1. Germline V CDR1 and CDR2: SGHTA, FQGNSA. The CDR3 spans 14 residues. Unmatched junction bases numbered 5, after V lost 4 bases and J lost 4 bases.

The chain carries TRBV18 and TRBJ1-2; maybe TRBD1 (6 bases). CDR1 and CDR2 (germline): KGHSH, LQKENI. Between the trimmed V and J ends, which lost 11 bases and 3 bases, there was a span of 13 bases. CDR3 length equals 12 residues. CDR3 DNA: TGTGCCGGAGTGGGGGGCGACTATGGCTACACCTTC. Translation: CAGVGGDYGYTF.

The chain employs TRBV30 and TRBJ1-5; D not certain. Trimming took off 2 bases at V and 5 bases at J, with 16 bases between the two ends. This CDR3 is 15 amino acids long. Germline values: CDR1 GTSNPN, CDR2 SVGIG (reference sequence). CDR3 region: CAWSTGSEHYQPQHF. Here the CDR3 DNA reads TGTGCCTGGAGTACGGGGTCGGAACACTATCAGCCCCAGCATTTT.